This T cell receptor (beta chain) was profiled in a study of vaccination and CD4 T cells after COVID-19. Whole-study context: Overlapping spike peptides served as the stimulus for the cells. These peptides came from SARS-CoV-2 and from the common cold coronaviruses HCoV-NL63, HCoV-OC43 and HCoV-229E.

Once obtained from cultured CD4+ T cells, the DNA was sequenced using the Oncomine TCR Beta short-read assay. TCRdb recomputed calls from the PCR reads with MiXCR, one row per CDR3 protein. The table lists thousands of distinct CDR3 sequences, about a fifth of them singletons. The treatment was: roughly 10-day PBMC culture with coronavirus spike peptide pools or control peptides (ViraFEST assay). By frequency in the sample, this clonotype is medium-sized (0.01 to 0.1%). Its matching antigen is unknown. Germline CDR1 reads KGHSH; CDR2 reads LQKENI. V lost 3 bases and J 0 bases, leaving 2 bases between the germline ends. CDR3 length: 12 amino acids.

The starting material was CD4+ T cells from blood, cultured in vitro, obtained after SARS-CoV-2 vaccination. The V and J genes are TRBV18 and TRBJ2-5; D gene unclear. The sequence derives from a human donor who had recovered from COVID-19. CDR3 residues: CASSPYQETQYF. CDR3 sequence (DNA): TGTGCCAGCTCACCTTACCAAGAGACCCAGTACTTC.